This T cell receptor beta chain is drawn from a study of a mutant IDH1 vaccine in newly diagnosed glioma. Background on the study: Most had both radiotherapy and temozolomide beforehand; others had only one. Visits designated V12 and V13 were conducted at weeks 35 and 47, respectively.

Time point described: week 35, safety follow-up. Vaccination comprised doses that each held 300 ug of mutant IDH1 20-mer peptide, plus topical imiquimod. Each donor presented with a new WHO grade 3 or 4 astrocytoma that tested IDH1-mutant and showed ATRX loss. Sequencing was performed with immunoSEQ multiplex PCR; in TCRdb, only in-frame clones are kept and a portion is missing. The sample shows about 48,000 clones, more than 65% of them seen only once. A remark on this clone: The antigen is undetermined.

The sequence came from a man aged 35 to 55 with glioma. Sequences were derived from PBMCs, sampled from a glioma patient whose treatment included an IDH1 peptide vaccine.

The CDR3 DNA is TGCGCCAGCAGCCAAGAGGCAGGGGCCTATAATTCACCCCTCCACTTT. Its translation: CASSQEAGAYNSPLHF. The V gene is TRBV4-1, the J gene TRBJ1-6; tentative D call: TRBD1 (6 bases). CDR3 length: 16 residues. The germline V gene has CDR1 MGHRA and CDR2 YSYEKL. The V gene lost 0 bases and the J gene lost 2 bases, with 8 bases spanning the gap.